The text below deals with one T cell receptor beta chain. The source of the sample is a study of T cells in Graves' hyperthyroidism and ophthalmopathy. Trimming left V 4 bases short and J 0 bases short, with 15 bases between. Germline CDR1 and CDR2: SGHVS and FNYEAQ. This CDR3 has 16 residues. Regions amplified from RNA transcripts were the TCR beta CDR3 regions. With the HTBI primer set, the TCR CDR3 went through a first round of RT-PCR. TCRdb processed the multiplex PCR reads anew with MiXCR; each CDR3 protein has one entry. The table lists some 720,000 distinct CDR3 sequences, about 15% of them singletons. Source material for PBMCs was about 10 ml fresh peripheral blood.

The source of this sequence is a man between 18 and 35 years old with Graves' hyperthyroidism. Material for sequencing was blood. This chain joins TRBV7-6 and TRBJ1-1; D is perhaps TRBD1 (5 bases). This CDR3 reads CASSSEPREMNTEAFF. CDR3 DNA sequence: TGTGCCAGCAGCTCCGAGCCCAGGGAAATGAACACTGAAGCTTTCTTT.